What follows are 26 T cell receptor beta chains derived from one specimen sequenced in a study of T cells in localized non-small cell lung cancer. TCRdb's table, derived via immunoSEQ multiplex PCR, lists solely in-frame clones and lacks some. The sample shows 15,000 to 20,000 clones, 89% of them seen only once. Sequencing used peripheral blood, obtained before any cancer treatment. The receptors derive from a man between 40 and 75 years old with stage I lung adenocarcinoma.

This chain connects TRBV19 to TRBJ1-2, with 12 bases aligning to TRBD1. The ends lost 6 bases at V and 5 bases at J; junction bases unmatched: 7. The V gene's germline CDR1 is LNHDA and CDR2 SQIVND (reference sequence). This CDR3 comprises 15 residues. The DNA for the CDR3 is TGTGCCAGTAGCGGACCGGGACAGGGGGCGTATGGCTACACCTTC. Its translation: CASSGPGQGAYGYTF.

The chain carries TRBV7-3 and TRBJ1-2, with D perhaps TRBD1 (6 bases). This CDR3 spans 12 amino acids. CDR1 and CDR2 from the germline V gene are SGHTA and FQGTGA. The V gene lost 4 bases and the J gene lost 5 bases, with 8 bases spanning the gap. The CDR3 DNA follows: TGTGCCAGCAGCTCCGGGACATATGGCTACACCTTC. Translation: CASSSGTYGYTF.

The chain combines TRBV2 with TRBJ2-3, with 8 bases fitting TRBD1. CDR3 length: 16 amino acids. V gave up 2 bases and J gave up 0 bases; unmatched junction bases: 4. The germline V gene has CDR1 SNHLY and CDR2 FYNNEI. CDR3 sequence (DNA): TGTGCCAGCAGTGAATTCAGGACAGGGAGCACAGATACGCAGTATTTT. Its protein product is CASSEFRTGSTDTQYF.

A single count supports this clone. The V and J genes are TRBV6-6 and TRBJ2-7; D perhaps matches TRBD1 (6 bases). This CDR3 is built from 12 residues. Germline CDR1 and CDR2: MNHNY and SVGAGI (reference sequence). The ends were cut back, 5 bases at V and 8 bases at J, with 13 bases in the middle. The chain's CDR3 is CASSPGHKKQYF. Written as DNA, the CDR3 is TGTGCCAGCAGTCCGGGACATAAAAAGCAGTACTTC.

This rearrangement joins TRBV11-3 to TRBJ2-1; D unclear. The CDR3 runs 13 residues. V dropped 4 bases and J dropped 3 bases, with 7 bases sitting between them. In germline, CDR1 is SGHNT, CDR2 YENEEA. The CDR3 DNA follows: TGTGCCAGCAGCTCAAAGGGCTACAATGAGCAGTTCTTC. It is translated as CASSSKGYNEQFF. Full variable domain (outside the CDR3, taken from reference TRBV11-3 and TRBJ2-1): EAGVVQSPRYKIIEKKQPVAFWCNPISGHNTLYWYLQNLGQGPELLIRYENEEAVDDSQLPKDRFSAERLKGVDSTLKIQPAELGDSAVYLCASSSKGYNEQFFGPGTRLTVL.

This sequence joins TRBV9 and TRBJ2-1; D gene unclear. Trimming removed 2 bases from V and 0 bases from J, with 9 bases in between. The CDR3 totals 15 residues. Per germline, CDR1 SGDLS and CDR2 YYNGEE. CDR3 DNA: TGTGCCAGCAGCGTCCAGTCTATCTCCTACAATGAGCAGTTCTTC. Protein sequence: CASSVQSISYNEQFF.

The V call is TRBV5-4, the J call TRBJ2-7; D gene ambiguous. The CDR3 runs 16 residues. Looked up from germline, CDR1 is SGHNT and CDR2 is YYREEE (reference sequence). V dropped 2 bases and J dropped 7 bases, with 22 bases sitting between them. DNA of the CDR3: TGTGCCAGCAGCTTTTGGGCGACTCCGGTGATGAGGGAGCAGTACTTC. This encodes CASSFWATPVMREQYF.

The rearrangement joins TRBV6-5 to TRBJ1-1; no definite D call. The CDR3 has 15 amino acids. Germline V gives CDR1 MNHEY, CDR2 SVGAGI. The ends were cut back, 7 bases at V and 0 bases at J, with 15 bases in the middle. This CDR3 reads CASMPWEGMNTEAFF. In nucleotides, the CDR3 is TGTGCCAGCATGCCCTGGGAGGGAATGAACACTGAAGCTTTCTTT.

The chain links TRBV10-3 to TRBJ1-5; unclear D gene. Per the germline V gene, CDR1 is ENHRY and CDR2 is SYGVKD. V was cut by 2 bases and J by 1 base, with 15 bases left in between. CDR3 size: 17 residues. The CDR3 nucleotides are TGTGCCATCAGTGAGAGCCCCGTGGACGGCAGCAATCAGCCCCAGCATTTT. It translates to CAISESPVDGSNQPQHF.

This sequence joins TRBV19 and TRBJ1-1; possible D gene TRBD1, 6 bases. The CDR3 runs to 14 residues. V was pared by 3 bases and J by 4 bases, with 12 bases between. Germline values: CDR1 LNHDA, CDR2 SQIVND (reference sequence). Here the CDR3 DNA reads TGTGCCAGTAGTATTGGTCAGGGGAGCACTGAAGCTTTCTTT. This sequence encodes CASSIGQGSTEAFF.

This chain uses TRBV29-1 with TRBJ1-2; no clear D. The CDR3 sequence is 15 residues long. Germline CDR1 and CDR2: SQVTM and ANQGSEA. Trimming cost V 3 bases and J 7 bases, with 21 bases left between them. This CDR3 reads CSVDARSPSSAGYTF. The CDR3 bases are TGCAGCGTTGACGCCAGGTCACCCTCTTCCGCTGGCTACACCTTC.

The rearrangement links TRBV5-6 to TRBJ1-2; 7 bases align to TRBD1. CDR3 length: 15 residues. V dropped 4 bases and J dropped 4; count of bases not matched to a gene: 10. CDR1 is SGHDT, CDR2 YYEEEE, per germline. CDR3 DNA sequence: TGTGCCAGCAGCGTTTACAGGGGACTTGGCTATGGCTACACCTTC. Protein product: CASSVYRGLGYGYTF.

The rearrangement links TRBV5-1 to TRBJ2-3; 7 nucleotides align to TRBD2. Trimming cost V 7 bases and J 5 bases; bases outside gene matches: 7. Germline V CDR1 and CDR2: SGHRS, YFSETQ. The CDR3 consists of 13 residues. The CDR3 DNA reads as TGCGCCAGCTGCCGGGCGGGGGAAGATACGCAGTATTTT. This encodes CASCRAGEDTQYF.

This rearrangement joins TRBV6-1 to TRBJ1-5; 7 bases agree with TRBD1. V trimming: 4 bases; J trimming: 9 bases; junction bases outside the gene matches: 9. Germline V CDR1 and CDR2: MNHNS, SASEGT. The CDR3 extends over 14 amino acids. CDR3 sequence: CASSGRQGSGPQHF. In DNA, the CDR3 is TGTGCCAGCAGTGGCCGACAGGGCTCGGGGCCCCAGCATTTT.

The gene calls are TRBV13 and TRBJ2-1; perhaps TRBD2 as D (6 bases). V lost 0 bases and J lost 4, with 10 bases in between. From germline, CDR1 is PRHDT and CDR2 FYEKMQ (reference sequence). The CDR3 extends over 15 amino acids. Written as DNA, the CDR3 is TGTGCCAGCAGCTTAGGGGCTAGCGTGTACAATGAGCAGTTCTTC. Translating gives CASSLGASVYNEQFF. The complete variable domain, with remaining parts taken from reference TRBV13 and TRBJ2-1, reads AAGVIQSPRHLIKEKRETATLKCYPIPRHDTVYWYQQGPGQDPQFLISFYEKMQSDKGSIPDRFSAQQFSDYHSELNMSSLELGDSALYFCASSLGASVYNEQFFGPGTRLTVL.

The chain carries TRBV18 and TRBJ1-1; D perhaps matches TRBD1 (6 bases). The CDR3 extends over 14 amino acids. Per the germline V gene, CDR1 is KGHSH and CDR2 is LQKENI. The germline V and J ends were trimmed by 1 base and 1 base, with 7 bases remaining between them. CDR3 loop: CASSPRTENTEAFF. The DNA of the CDR3 is TGTGCCAGCTCACCACGGACAGAGAACACTGAAGCTTTCTTT. The variable domain in full, with the rest retrieved from reference TRBV18 and TRBJ1-1, is NAGVMQNPRHLVRRRGQEARLRCSPMKGHSHVYWYRQLPEEGLKFMVYLQKENIIDESGMPKERFSAEFPKEGPSILRIQQVVRGDSAAYFCASSPRTENTEAFFGQGTRLTVV.

This chain connects TRBV7-6 to TRBJ2-3, with 7 nucleotides matching TRBD1. Germline V gene data show CDR1 as SGHVS and CDR2 as FNYEAQ. The length of the CDR3 is 16 residues. V shed 3 bases and J 2 bases; nucleotides not matched to a gene: 8. The CDR3 region is CASSFPDRASTDTQYF. In DNA form, the CDR3 reads TGTGCCAGCAGCTTTCCAGACAGGGCTTCCACAGATACGCAGTATTTT.

This chain links TRBV11-2 with TRBJ2-1, with 10 bases that match TRBD2. The CDR3 is 15 amino acids. The V gene end was trimmed by 3 bases and the J gene end by 2 bases; junction bases not matched to a gene: 1. Germline-derived CDR1 and CDR2 are SGHAT and FQNNGV. CDR3 DNA sequence: TGTGCCAGCAGCTTTACTAGCGGGACCTACAATGAGCAGTTCTTC. It encodes CASSFTSGTYNEQFF.

This chain joins TRBV9 and TRBJ2-2; possible D gene TRBD2, 5 bases. Germline CDR1 reads SGDLS; CDR2 reads YYNGEE. V dropped 0 bases and J dropped 6 bases, with 9 bases sitting between them. This CDR3 comprises 14 residues. This chain's CDR3 is CASSVVPGAGELFF. The CDR3 DNA reads TGTGCCAGCAGCGTAGTCCCCGGGGCCGGGGAGCTGTTTTTT.

This clone has a handful of counts. This sequence joins TRBV25-1 and TRBJ2-7; D is possibly TRBD2 (6 bases). There are 16 residues in the CDR3. V was pared by 2 bases and J by 0 bases, with 14 bases between. CDR1 MGHDK and CDR2 SYGVNS come from the germline V gene. CDR3 sequence: CASSEGWGVASYEQYF. The CDR3 bases are TGTGCCAGCAGTGAAGGTTGGGGGGTGGCCTCCTACGAGCAGTACTTC.

In its sample, this clone was seen once. The rearrangement joins TRBV4-2 to TRBJ1-2, with D maybe TRBD1 (6 bases). Germline V gene lookup returns CDR1 LGHNA and CDR2 YNFKEQ. V shed 0 bases and J shed 6 bases, with 23 bases lying between them. The CDR3 extends over 18 amino acids. The CDR3 sequence: CASSQDRGRQGQKHGYTF. For the CDR3, the DNA is TGTGCCAGCAGCCAAGATCGGGGGCGCCAAGGGCAGAAACATGGCTACACCTTC.

In this sample, this clone turned up a few times. The rearrangement joins TRBV18 to TRBJ2-2; 9 nucleotides agree with TRBD1. V gave up 4 bases and J gave up 5 bases; unmatched junction bases: 8. This CDR3 has 16 amino acids. Germline V gene data show CDR1 as KGHSH and CDR2 as LQKENI. CDR3 nucleotides: TGTGCCAGCTCACTCAAGTGGACAGGGGTAACCGGGGAGCTGTTTTTT. The encoded protein is CASSLKWTGVTGELFF.

The chain combines TRBV30 with TRBJ2-5; no clear D gene. Germline CDR1 is GTSNPN and CDR2 is SVGIG (reference sequence). CDR3 length equals 10 residues. V lost 1 base, J lost 5 bases, and 2 bases lay in between. CDR3: CAWSGETQYF. The CDR3 region has the DNA TGTGCCTGGAGTGGCGAGACCCAGTACTTC. Supplemented by reference TRBV30 and TRBJ2-5, the full variable domain reads SQTIHQWPATLVQPVGSPLSLECTVEGTSNPNLYWYRQAAGRGLQLLFYSVGIGQISSEVPQNLSASRPQDRQFILSSKKLLLSDSGFYLCAWSGETQYFGPGTRLLVL.

This clone turned up a few times. CDR3 residues: CASSEAVGNGEAFF. For the CDR3, the DNA is TGTGCCAGCAGTGAAGCAGTAGGCAATGGTGAAGCTTTCTTT. The chain links TRBV6-1 to TRBJ1-1; D not resolved. CDR1 and CDR2 (germline): MNHNS, SASEGT. The ends were cut back, 0 bases at V and 7 bases at J, with 12 bases in the middle. This CDR3 is 14 amino acids long.

This chain connects TRBV12-5 to TRBJ1-6, with a possible D match to TRBD1 (5 bases). The V end lost 6 bases, the J end lost 5 bases, and 11 bases lay between the germline ends. The CDR3 has 14 amino acids. The germline gives CDR1 LGHNT, CDR2 FRNRAP. CDR3 coding DNA: TGTGCTAGTGGGACCGGGACGGATAATTCACCCCTCCACTTT. Residues: CASGTGTDNSPLHF.

The sample holds one count of this clone. The chain links TRBV5-1 to TRBJ1-4, with D possibly matching TRBD1 (5 bases). The CDR3 spans 14 residues. Germline V lookup: CDR1 SGHRS, CDR2 YFSETQ. V lost 2 bases and J 5 bases, leaving 10 bases between the germline ends. The chain's CDR3 is CASSFGGVNEKLFF. As DNA, the CDR3 is TGCGCCAGCAGCTTCGGGGGGGTAAATGAAAAACTGTTTTTT.